The rows below give T cell receptor beta chains drawn from one sample of a study of blood T cells in healthy people across ages. TCRdb processed the 5' RACE reads anew with MiXCR; each CDR3 protein has one entry. The repertoire holds about a million distinct CDR3 sequences, with roughly two fifths as singletons. The sample taken for sequencing was blood. Receptor source: a man aged 18-30 years in good health. CDR3s include the opening cysteine and the closing phenylalanine or tryptophan. The D gene is left open where the match is weak. Size values are once, few and many counts, or a class for expanded clones, and some rows have none.

few	NA	TRBV7-2	TRBJ2-3	TGTGCCAGCAGCCCTCCCTCGACAGGGCGGGGAGATACGCAGTATTTT	CASSPPSTGRGDTQYF
few	TRBD1	TRBV6-1	TRBJ2-7	TGTGCCAGCAGTGAAGGGACAGGGAACTACGAGCAGTACTTC	CASSEGTGNYEQYF
NA	NA	TRBV10-3	TRBJ2-3	TGTGCCAGCAGTGGCCGGTCGGCAGATACGCAGTATTTT	CASSGRSADTQYF
NA	TRBD1	TRBV6-5	TRBJ2-3	TGTGCCAGCAGTTACTCCGACAGGGGATATACGCAGTATTTT	CASSYSDRGYTQYF
NA	NA	TRBV20-1	TRBJ1-5	TGCAATGCTAGAGTTCCAGATCAGCCCCAGCATTTT	CNARVPDQPQHF
few	NA	TRBV10-3	TRBJ1-1	TGTGCCATCAGATCCCAGGGGAGGGACACTGAAGCTTTCTTT	CAIRSQGRDTEAFF
NA	TRBD1	TRBV20-1	TRBJ1-2	TGCAGTGGGCTGGACAGGGGGAGTAATGGCTACACCTTC	CSGLDRGSNGYTF
many	TRBD1	TRBV5-1	TRBJ2-1	TGCGCCAGCAGCTTAGAACCCGGGACAGTAGATGAGCAGTTCTTC	CASSLEPGTVDEQFF
few	NA	TRBV12-3/TRBV12-4	TRBJ1-2	TGTGCCAGCAGTTTCTCGGGAACCTATGGCTACACCTTC	CASSFSGTYGYTF
many	NA	TRBV3-1	TRBJ2-3	TGTGCCAGCAGCCAAGCCAGGGCGGATACGCAGTATTTT	CASSQARADTQYF
few	TRBD2	TRBV29-1	TRBJ2-1	TGCAGCGTCGTAGGGAAATCTAGCGGGGGGTACAATGAGCAGTTCTTC	CSVVGKSSGGYNEQFF
NA	NA	TRBV12-3/TRBV12-4	TRBJ1-1	TGTGCCAGCAGTTCGGGACTCCTTAGGGTCACTGAAGCTTTCTTT	CASSSGLLRVTEAFF
many	NA	TRBV12-3/TRBV12-4	TRBJ1-1	TGTGCCAGCAGAGACAGACTATTGAACACTGAAGCTTTCTTT	CASRDRLLNTEAFF
many	NA	TRBV27	TRBJ2-3	TGTGCCAGCAGCCTACGGAGCACAGATACGCAGTATTTT	CASSLRSTDTQYF
NA	NA	TRBV4-3	TRBJ2-2	TGCGCCAGCAGCCAAACTCCCGCGGTAGGAACCGGGGAGCTGTTTTTT	CASSQTPAVGTGELFF
few	NA	TRBV7-3	TRBJ2-3	TGTGCCAGCAGCTTAGAACTCCTCACAGATACGCAGTATTTT	CASSLELLTDTQYF
NA	NA	TRBV20-1	TRBJ2-5	TGCAGTGCTCATGAGCCCTCGGGCTACCAAGAGACCCAGTACTTC	CSAHEPSGYQETQYF
NA	NA	TRBV6-6	TRBJ1-1	TGTGCCAGCAGCCGGCAGGGAGGGGATACTGAAGCTTTCTTT	CASSRQGGDTEAFF
few	NA	TRBV20-1	TRBJ2-1	TGCAGTGGGGCTCAAACCGGCAATGAGCAGTTCTTC	CSGAQTGNEQFF
NA	TRBD2	TRBV2	TRBJ2-7	TGTGCCAGCAGTGGAGACAGCGGGGTCTACGAGCAGTACTTC	CASSGDSGVYEQYF
NA	NA	TRBV20-1	TRBJ1-2	TGCAGTGCTCTCTCTATCGACAGACTCTATGGCTACACCTTC	CSALSIDRLYGYTF
NA	NA	TRBV4-3	TRBJ2-5	TGCGCCAGCAGCTCCCTACAAGAAAATGAGCAGTACTTC	CASSSLQENEQYF
few	TRBD1	TRBV15	TRBJ2-5	TGTGCCACCAGCCCAGGGGGAATGAAAGAGACCCAGTACTTC	CATSPGGMKETQYF
few	NA	TRBV27	TRBJ1-2	TGTGCCAGCAGTACGATCTCAGGGAACTATGGCTACACCTTC	CASSTISGNYGYTF
few	NA	TRBV5-1	TRBJ2-3	TGCGCCAGCAGCTGGGGCCAGACAGATACGCAGTATTTT	CASSWGQTDTQYF
few	NA	TRBV7-3	TRBJ2-3	TGTGCCAGCAGCTCCTTCGGGAGAAGCACAGATACGCAGTATTTT	CASSSFGRSTDTQYF
few	NA	TRBV6-2/TRBV6-3	TRBJ1-2	TGTGCCAGCAGCCGGACACCTCCGGGCAGGGACTATGGCTACACCTTC	CASSRTPPGRDYGYTF
NA	NA	TRBV6-5	TRBJ1-1	TGTGCCAGCAGTTACCGATCCGCCGGGACGGGGAACACTGAAGCTTTCTTT	CASSYRSAGTGNTEAFF
NA	NA	TRBV7-9	TRBJ2-1	TGTGCCAGCAGCTCCCCCCGTCAGGGGACCTACAATGAGCAGTTCTTC	CASSSPRQGTYNEQFF
NA	NA	TRBV24-1	TRBJ2-7	TGTGCCACCAGTGATTCGACAGCGGCCTACAATGAGCAGTACTTC	CATSDSTAAYNEQYF
NA	NA	TRBV6-1	TRBJ2-4	TGTGCCAGCAGTGAAGCGGGGCACTCGGCCCTCAACATTCAGTACTTC	CASSEAGHSALNIQYF
NA	TRBD2	TRBV10-3	TRBJ2-5	TGTGCCATCAGTCCGACTAGCGGTGGTGAAGAGACCCAGTACTTC	CAISPTSGGEETQYF
few	TRBD1	TRBV24-1	TRBJ1-1	TGTGCCACCAGTGCCGAGGACAGGGTAACTGAAGCTTTCTTT	CATSAEDRVTEAFF
NA	NA	TRBV6-1	TRBJ1-5	TGTGCCAGCAGTGAAAATCCAGGAACACATCAGCCCCAGCATTTT	CASSENPGTHQPQHF
NA	NA	TRBV12-3/TRBV12-4	TRBJ1-5	TGTACCAGCAGCACAACGAATCAGCCCCAGCATTTT	CTSSTTNQPQHF
few	NA	TRBV29-1	TRBJ1-1	TGCAGCGTGAGGGGTATCGGCAGTAACACTGAAGCTTTCTTT	CSVRGIGSNTEAFF
NA	TRBD1	TRBV28	TRBJ1-5	TGTGCCAGCAGTTCCCTCAGTCGGACAGGGGGCAATCAGCCCCAGCATTTT	CASSSLSRTGGNQPQHF
few	TRBD1	TRBV7-2	TRBJ2-4	TGTGCCAGCAGCGCCGGGACAGTGTCTTTAGCCAAAAACATTCAGTACTTC	CASSAGTVSLAKNIQYF
few	NA	TRBV6-5	TRBJ1-2	TGTGCCAGCAGTGAGACAGGAAGAATCTATGGCTACACCTTC	CASSETGRIYGYTF
NA	TRBD1	TRBV20-1	TRBJ1-5	TGCAGTGCTAGAGACTGGACAGGCACTCCCTTGGATCAGCCCCAGCATTTT	CSARDWTGTPLDQPQHF
few	NA	TRBV12-3/TRBV12-4	TRBJ1-5	TGTGCCAGCAGTTTGGCTCCTGAGCCCCAGCATTTT	CASSLAPEPQHF
NA	TRBD2	TRBV20-1	TRBJ2-1	TGCAGTGCGCAAAGCGGGGGACTAGCCAGGAATGAGCAGTTCTTC	CSAQSGGLARNEQFF
NA	TRBD1	TRBV27	TRBJ1-1	TGTGCCAGCCAATGGGACAGTAACACTGAAGCTTTCTTT	CASQWDSNTEAFF
few	NA	TRBV6-2/TRBV6-3	TRBJ1-2	TGTGCCAGCAGTTACTCGGATGGGGCGGGAGGCTACACCTTC	CASSYSDGAGGYTF
NA	TRBD2	TRBV14	TRBJ2-1	TGTGCCAGCAGCCAAGATCTAGTGACTAGCGGGGGGGATTCCTACAATGAGCAGTTCTTC	CASSQDLVTSGGDSYNEQFF
many	NA	TRBV27	TRBJ2-1	TGTGCCAGCAGTTCCCTAATTCGGGGAGGGGGACCATACAATGAGCAGTTCTTC	CASSSLIRGGGPYNEQFF
few	TRBD2	TRBV20-1	TRBJ2-4	TGCAGTGCTAGGTTCGGGGGGGACATTCAGTACTTC	CSARFGGDIQYF
few	NA	TRBV4-3	TRBJ1-1	TGCGCCAGCAGCCAAGTCTACAGGACTGAAGCTTTCTTT	CASSQVYRTEAFF
NA	NA	TRBV25-1	TRBJ1-5	TGTGCCAGCAGTGAAGTAAGGGCTGGTCAGCCCCAGCATTTT	CASSEVRAGQPQHF
NA	NA	TRBV10-3	TRBJ2-1	TGTGCCATCGCGAGGGGGGTAGGCAATGAGCAGTTCTTC	CAIARGVGNEQFF